What follows describes a single TCR beta chain. This clonotype was observed at least ten times. No cognate antigen has been identified for it. Nothing much larger sits one base from this clone, and base qualities are not available. The CDR3 runs 17 amino acids, cysteine and phenylalanine included. Only CDR3 DNA remains: 51 bases, in frame from the first base. CDR1 and CDR2 are read off the germline V gene as SGHTA and FQGNSA. V is pared back by 7 bases and J by 0 bases, with 18 bases lying between the germline termini. The sample originates from a study of T-cell reconstitution after alpha-beta-depleted transplantation in children (dated by TCRdb to the mid-2010s). Broadly, across the study: Using TCR repertoire profiling, the study followed T-cell immune reconstitution in a quantitative way in children after TCRalphabeta/CD19-depleted allogeneic hematopoietic cell transplantation. Paper-wide results and their limitations: In some patients, the high TCRbeta diversity seen at day 60 was put down to recipient T cells and intrathymic progenitors that had survived conditioning. Over subsequent months, a decline in hyperexpanded clone frequencies was noted, and after one year, T-cell counts and TCRbeta diversity were mostly ascribed to newly produced T cells. Apparently early alphabetaT-cell count recovery about two months after transplant reportedly relied on only several hundred rapidly expanded clones derived from non-depleted graft cells.

The treatment or condition label of this sample denotes: allogeneic hematopoietic cell transplantation with graft depleted of TCRalphabeta T cells and CD19 B cells. Transplant recipients were children who received TCRalphabeta/CD19-depleted allogeneic hematopoietic cell grafts. The library was built by means of PCR. Sequencer: Illumina HiSeq 2500. TCR library preparation used molecular barcoding, with unique molecular identifiers applied to normalize quantification of the TCRbeta repertoire. The raw public reads went through TCRdb reprocessing: fastp at Q25, MiXCR clone calling, in-frame beta chains kept. For every CDR3 protein sequence, its rows merge into one entry that carries the most common genes and DNA. The sample contains about 300,000 distinct CDR3 sequences, roughly 8.2% of them found a single time. The leading ten clones occupy 9.1% of the sample.

Recombination connected TRBV7-2 to TRBJ2-2; the D segment cannot be called with confidence. The sequence came from a female patient aged 2-10 years who had a stem cell transplant for Fanconi anemia, so the T cells may come from the graft donor. Here the sequenced sample was peripheral blood, taken 360 days after TCRalphabeta/CD19-depleted stem cell transplant. The CDR3 reads CASTYPRAFANTGELFF. The bases read TGTGCCAGCACCTATCCTCGAGCATTCGCGAACACCGGGGAGCTGTTTTTT.